This T cell receptor (beta chain) was captured by sequencing in a study of cytomegalovirus exposure and HLA in healthy donors. This CDR3 contains 15 residues. In germline, CDR1 is GTSNPN, CDR2 SVGIG (reference sequence). J gave up 6 bases and V 5 bases, and 9 bases lay outside the gene matches. The PCR ran on 60 Vbeta and 13 Jbeta primers. Profiled with immunoSEQ multiplex PCR; TCRdb holds only in-frame clones, not every one. The sample gives hundreds of thousands of clones, 77% of which show up once; roughly 2.5% is in the top ten. This sequence originates from a woman aged 60-70 years in good health and CMV-seropositive. The chain joins TRBV30 to TRBJ2-7; TRBD2 matches at 14 bases. The sequencing sample was made of PBMCs. CDR3 residues: CAWGLAGGSPGEQYF. The CDR3 DNA follows: TGTGCCTGGGGACTAGCGGGAGGATCCCCGGGCGAGCAGTACTTC.